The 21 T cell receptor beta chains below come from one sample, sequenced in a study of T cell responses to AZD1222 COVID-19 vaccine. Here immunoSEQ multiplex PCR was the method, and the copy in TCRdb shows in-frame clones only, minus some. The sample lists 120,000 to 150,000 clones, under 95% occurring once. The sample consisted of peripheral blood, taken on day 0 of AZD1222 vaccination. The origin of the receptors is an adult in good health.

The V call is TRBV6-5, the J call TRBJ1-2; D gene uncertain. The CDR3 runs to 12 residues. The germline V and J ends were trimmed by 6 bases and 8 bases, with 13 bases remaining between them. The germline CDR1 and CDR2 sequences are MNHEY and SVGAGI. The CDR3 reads CASSDDVGGYTF. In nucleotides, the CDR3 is TGTGCCAGCAGCGACGACGTGGGGGGCTACACCTTC.

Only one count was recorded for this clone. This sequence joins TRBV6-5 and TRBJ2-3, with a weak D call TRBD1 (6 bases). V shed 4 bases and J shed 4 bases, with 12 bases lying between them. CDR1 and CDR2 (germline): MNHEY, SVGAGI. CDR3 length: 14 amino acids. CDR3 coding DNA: TGTGCCAGCAGTTTCAGGGGAAAAGCAGATACGCAGTATTTT. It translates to CASSFRGKADTQYF.

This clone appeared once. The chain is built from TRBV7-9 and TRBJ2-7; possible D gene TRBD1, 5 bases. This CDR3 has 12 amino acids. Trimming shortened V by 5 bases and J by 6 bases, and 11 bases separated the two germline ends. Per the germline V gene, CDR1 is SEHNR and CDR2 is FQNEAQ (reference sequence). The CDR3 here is CASSNLGAEQYF. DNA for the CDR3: TGTGCCAGCAGCAATCTTGGGGCCGAGCAGTACTTC.

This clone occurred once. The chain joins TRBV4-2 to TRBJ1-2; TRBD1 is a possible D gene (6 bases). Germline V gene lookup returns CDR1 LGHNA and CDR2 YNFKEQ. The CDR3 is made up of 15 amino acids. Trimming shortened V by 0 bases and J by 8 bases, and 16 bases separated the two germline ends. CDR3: CASSQERGSVSGYTF. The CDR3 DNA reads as TGTGCCAGCAGCCAAGAAAGGGGGTCAGTTTCCGGCTACACCTTC.

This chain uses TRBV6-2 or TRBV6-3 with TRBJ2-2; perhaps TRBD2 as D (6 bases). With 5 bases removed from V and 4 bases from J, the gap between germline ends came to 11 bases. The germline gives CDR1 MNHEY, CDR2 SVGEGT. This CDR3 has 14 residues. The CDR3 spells CASSRDSPTGELFF. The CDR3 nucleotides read TGTGCCAGCAGTCGGGACTCACCCACCGGGGAGCTGTTTTTT.

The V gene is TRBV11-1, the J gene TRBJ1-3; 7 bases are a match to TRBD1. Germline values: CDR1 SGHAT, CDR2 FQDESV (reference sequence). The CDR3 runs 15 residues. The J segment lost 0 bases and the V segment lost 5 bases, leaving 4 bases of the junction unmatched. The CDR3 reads CASSTGTDSGNTIYF. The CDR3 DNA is TGTGCCAGCAGCACCGGGACAGACTCTGGAAACACCATATATTTT.

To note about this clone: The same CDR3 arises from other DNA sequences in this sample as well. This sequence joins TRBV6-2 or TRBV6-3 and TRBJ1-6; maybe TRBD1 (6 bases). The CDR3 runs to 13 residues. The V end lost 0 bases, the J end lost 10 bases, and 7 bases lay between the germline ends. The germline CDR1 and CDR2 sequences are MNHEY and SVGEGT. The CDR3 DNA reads TGTGCCAGCAGTTACTCCAGGGGCTCACCCCTCCACTTT. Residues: CASSYSRGSPLHF.

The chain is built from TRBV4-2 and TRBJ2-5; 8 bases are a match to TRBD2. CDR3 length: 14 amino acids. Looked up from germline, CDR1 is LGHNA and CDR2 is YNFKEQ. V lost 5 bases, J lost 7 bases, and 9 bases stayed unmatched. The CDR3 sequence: CASSDSGAPRTQYF. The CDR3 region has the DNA TGTGCCAGCAGCGATAGCGGGGCCCCCAGGACCCAGTACTTC.

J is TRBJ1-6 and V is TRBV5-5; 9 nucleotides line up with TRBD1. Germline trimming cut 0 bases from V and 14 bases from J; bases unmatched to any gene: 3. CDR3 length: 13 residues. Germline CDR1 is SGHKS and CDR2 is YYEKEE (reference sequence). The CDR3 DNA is TGTGCCAGCAGCTTGGGGACAGGGGTGGCCCTCCACTTT. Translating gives CASSLGTGVALHF.

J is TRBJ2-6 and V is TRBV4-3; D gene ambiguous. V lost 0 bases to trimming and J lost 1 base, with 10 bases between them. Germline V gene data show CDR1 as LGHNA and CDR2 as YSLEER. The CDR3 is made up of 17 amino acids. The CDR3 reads CASSQDKIGSGANVLTF. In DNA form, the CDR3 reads TGCGCCAGCAGCCAAGATAAAATCGGTTCTGGGGCCAACGTCCTGACTTTC.

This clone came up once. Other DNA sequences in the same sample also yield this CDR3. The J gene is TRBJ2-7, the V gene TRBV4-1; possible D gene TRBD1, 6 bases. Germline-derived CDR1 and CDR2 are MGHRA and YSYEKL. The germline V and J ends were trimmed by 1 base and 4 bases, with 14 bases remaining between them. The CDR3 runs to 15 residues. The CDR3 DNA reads TGCGCCAGCAGCCAAGTTGGGACAAGGAAGTACGAGCAGTACTTC. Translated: CASSQVGTRKYEQYF.

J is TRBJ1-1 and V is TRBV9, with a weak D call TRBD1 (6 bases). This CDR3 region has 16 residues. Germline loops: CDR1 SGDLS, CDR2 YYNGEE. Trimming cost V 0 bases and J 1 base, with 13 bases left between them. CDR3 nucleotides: TGTGCCAGCAGCGTAGAAGTTACAGGGCGGAACACTGAAGCTTTCTTT. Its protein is CASSVEVTGRNTEAFF. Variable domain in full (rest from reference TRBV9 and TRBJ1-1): DSGVTQTPKHLITATGQRVTLRCSPRSGDLSVYWYQQSLDQGLQFLIQYYNGEERAKGNILERFSAQQFPDLHSELNLSSLELGDSALYFCASSVEVTGRNTEAFFGQGTRLTVV.

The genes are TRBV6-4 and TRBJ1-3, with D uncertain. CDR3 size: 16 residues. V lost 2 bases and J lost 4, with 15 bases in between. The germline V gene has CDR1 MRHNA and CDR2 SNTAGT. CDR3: CASSDGVGSYGNTIYF. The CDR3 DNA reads TGTGCCAGCAGTGACGGGGTAGGCTCCTACGGAAACACCATATATTTT.

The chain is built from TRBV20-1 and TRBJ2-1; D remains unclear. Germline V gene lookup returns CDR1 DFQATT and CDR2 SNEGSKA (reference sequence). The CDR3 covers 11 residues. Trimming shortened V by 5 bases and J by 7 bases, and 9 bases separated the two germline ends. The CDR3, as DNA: TGCAGTGCTCCTGAGTGGAATGAGCAGTTCTTC. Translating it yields CSAPEWNEQFF.

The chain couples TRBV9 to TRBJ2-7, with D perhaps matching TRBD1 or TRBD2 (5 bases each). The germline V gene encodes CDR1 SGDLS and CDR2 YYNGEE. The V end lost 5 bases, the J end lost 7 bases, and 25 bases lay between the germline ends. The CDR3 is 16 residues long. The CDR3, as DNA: TGTGCCAGCAGTAGAAATGAGGGGAATGGTCTTGGGGAGCAGTACTTC. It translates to CASSRNEGNGLGEQYF.

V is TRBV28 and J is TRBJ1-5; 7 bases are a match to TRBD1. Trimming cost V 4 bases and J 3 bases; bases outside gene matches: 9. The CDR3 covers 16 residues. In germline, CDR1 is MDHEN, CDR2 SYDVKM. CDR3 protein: CASSYSGQLFNQPQHF. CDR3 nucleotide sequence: TGTGCCAGCAGTTATTCGGGACAGCTTTTCAATCAGCCCCAGCATTTT.

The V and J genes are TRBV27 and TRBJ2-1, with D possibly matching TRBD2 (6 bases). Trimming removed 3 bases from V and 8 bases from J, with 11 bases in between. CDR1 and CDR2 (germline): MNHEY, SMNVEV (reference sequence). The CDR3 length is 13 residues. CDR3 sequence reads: CASSFRRGYEQFF. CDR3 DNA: TGTGCCAGCAGTTTCCGGAGGGGCTATGAGCAGTTCTTC.

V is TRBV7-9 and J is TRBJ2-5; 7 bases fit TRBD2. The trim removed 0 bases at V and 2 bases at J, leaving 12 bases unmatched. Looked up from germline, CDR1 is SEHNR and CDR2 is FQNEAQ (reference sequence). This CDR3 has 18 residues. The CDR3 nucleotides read TGTGCCAGCAGCTTAGCGATTGGGGGGGACTACAGACAAGAGACCCAGTACTTC. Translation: CASSLAIGGDYRQETQYF.

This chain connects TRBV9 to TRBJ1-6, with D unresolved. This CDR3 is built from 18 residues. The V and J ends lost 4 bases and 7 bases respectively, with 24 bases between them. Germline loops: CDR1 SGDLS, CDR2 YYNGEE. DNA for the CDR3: TGTGCCAGCAGCTACCCAACGAAACGAGTTTCGACAAATTCACCCCTCCACTTT. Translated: CASSYPTKRVSTNSPLHF.

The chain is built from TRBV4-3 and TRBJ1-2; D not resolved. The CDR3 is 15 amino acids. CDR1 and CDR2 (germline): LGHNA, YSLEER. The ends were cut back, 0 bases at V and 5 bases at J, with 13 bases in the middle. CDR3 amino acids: CASSQEYDTLYGYTF. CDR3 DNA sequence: TGCGCCAGCAGCCAAGAGTACGACACTTTATATGGCTACACCTTC.

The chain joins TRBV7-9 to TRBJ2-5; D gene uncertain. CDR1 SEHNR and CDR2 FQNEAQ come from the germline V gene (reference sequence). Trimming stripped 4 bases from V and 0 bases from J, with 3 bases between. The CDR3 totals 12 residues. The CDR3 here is CASSSHQETQYF. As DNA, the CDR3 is TGTGCCAGCAGCTCGCACCAAGAGACCCAGTACTTC.